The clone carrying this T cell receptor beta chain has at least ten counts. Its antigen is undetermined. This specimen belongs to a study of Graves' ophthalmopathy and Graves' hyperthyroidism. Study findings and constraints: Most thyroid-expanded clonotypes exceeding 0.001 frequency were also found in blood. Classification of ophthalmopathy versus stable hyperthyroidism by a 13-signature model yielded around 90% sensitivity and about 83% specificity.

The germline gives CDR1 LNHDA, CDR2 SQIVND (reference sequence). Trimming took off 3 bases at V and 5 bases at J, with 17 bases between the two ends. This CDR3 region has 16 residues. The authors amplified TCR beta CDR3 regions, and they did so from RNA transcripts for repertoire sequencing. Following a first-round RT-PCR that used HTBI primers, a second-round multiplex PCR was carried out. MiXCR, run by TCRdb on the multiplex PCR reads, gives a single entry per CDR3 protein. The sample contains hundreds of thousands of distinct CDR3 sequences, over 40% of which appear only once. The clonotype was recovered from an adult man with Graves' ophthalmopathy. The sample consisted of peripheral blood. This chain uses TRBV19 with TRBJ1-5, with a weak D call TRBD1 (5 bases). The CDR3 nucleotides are TGTGCCAGTAGTATCGGCGGGGCAGGGAGTGATCAGCCCCAGCATTTT. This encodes CASSIGGAGSDQPQHF.